Each of the 29 T cell receptor beta chains below was sequenced from the same sample in a study of identical twins. TCRdb redid the calling of the 5' RACE reads with MiXCR, one entry per CDR3 protein. The table includes a few hundred thousand distinct CDR3 sequences, about 10% detected once. The sample was naive T cells sorted from blood. The receptors derive from a woman in her fifties or sixties in good health.

There are many counts of this clonotype. This rearrangement joins TRBV5-1 to TRBJ2-1; no clear D. Germline assignment: CDR1 SGHRS and CDR2 YFSETQ. V was trimmed by 1 base and J by 3 bases, leaving 8 bases between them. The CDR3 is 14 amino acids. CDR3 nucleotides: TGCGCCAGCAGCTTGTCCCCAGACTACAATGAGCAGTTCTTC. As protein: CASSLSPDYNEQFF.

V gene TRBV5-1 combines with J gene TRBJ2-1; D gene unclear. The germline CDR1 and CDR2 sequences are SGHRS and YFSETQ. The V end lost 0 bases, the J end lost 0 bases, and 13 bases lay between the germline ends. The CDR3 extends over 17 amino acids. The CDR3 DNA reads as TGCGCCAGCAGCTTGGGGGTTCAGTTAAACTCCTACAATGAGCAGTTCTTC. Translation: CASSLGVQLNSYNEQFF.

This clonotype was recorded many times. The chain joins TRBV29-1 to TRBJ2-3; D possibly matches TRBD1 or TRBD2 (5 bases each). Per the germline V gene, CDR1 is SQVTM and CDR2 is ANQGSEA. V lost 2 bases and J lost 5, with 8 bases in between. This CDR3 comprises 12 residues. The DNA of the CDR3 is TGCAGCGTTGAATATGGGGGAGATACGCAGTATTTT. Translated, it gives CSVEYGGDTQYF.

The J gene is TRBJ2-7, the V gene TRBV20-1; D gene unclear. The germline V gene encodes CDR1 DFQATT and CDR2 SNEGSKA (reference sequence). This CDR3 comprises 14 residues. V dropped 0 bases and J dropped 2 bases, with 11 bases sitting between them. CDR3 in amino acids: CSARDLVQAYEQYF. CDR3 sequence (DNA): TGCAGTGCTAGAGATCTGGTACAAGCCTACGAGCAGTACTTC.

V is TRBV29-1 and J is TRBJ2-7; 8 nucleotides agree with TRBD2. CDR1 and CDR2 (germline): SQVTM, ANQGSEA. The V and J ends lost 6 bases and 4 bases, in that order; junction bases with no gene match: 8. There are 13 residues in the CDR3. The CDR3 loop is CSVGREGPYEQYF. The DNA of the CDR3 is TGCAGCGTCGGGAGGGAGGGACCGTACGAGCAGTACTTC.

The CDR3 sequence: CASSQDIRSYNEQFF. DNA of the CDR3: TGTGCCAGCAGCCAAGATATTAGGTCCTACAATGAGCAGTTCTTC. The rearrangement uses TRBV3-1 and TRBJ2-1; no reliable D call. CDR1 is LGHDT, CDR2 YNNKEL, per germline (reference sequence). The CDR3 is 15 residues long. V was trimmed by 0 bases and J by 1 base, leaving 7 bases between them.

This clonotype was detected only a few times. The chain is built from TRBV24-1 and TRBJ2-1, with 15 bases identical to TRBD2. The V segment lost 4 bases and the J segment 6 bases; nucleotides outside the gene matches: 15. The CDR3 is 20 residues long. The germline CDR1 and CDR2 sequences are KGHDR and SFDVKD. The CDR3, as DNA: TGTGCCACCAGTGACCCTTTGCCCTCTCGGACTAGCGGGAGGGGCAATGAGCAGTTCTTC. This gives the protein CATSDPLPSRTSGRGNEQFF.

This clonotype was seen many times. This chain uses TRBV6-6 with TRBJ1-4; 7 nucleotides match TRBD1. V lost 6 bases and J lost 11; bases outside the gene matches: 6. This CDR3 has 12 amino acids. Germline assignment: CDR1 MNHNY and CDR2 SVGAGI (reference sequence). The CDR3 bases are TGTGCCAGCAGCCGATTGACAGGGAAACTGTTTTTT. Its protein is CASSRLTGKLFF.

This clonotype appeared a few times. The chain has TRBV20-1 and TRBJ1-5; possibly TRBD1 for D (5 bases). CDR3 length equals 14 residues. Germline loops: CDR1 DFQATT, CDR2 SNEGSKA (reference sequence). Trimming took off 5 bases at V and 1 base at J, with 12 bases between the two ends. For the CDR3, the DNA is TGCAGTGCTGCCCGGGGGATAAGCAATCAGCCCCAGCATTTT. Its translation: CSAARGISNQPQHF.

This clonotype came up a few times. The CDR3 bases are TGCAGCGCTCTGACTAGCGGGATGGGGAGTTTGGAGACCCAGTACTTC. Its translation: CSALTSGMGSLETQYF. The chain couples TRBV20-1 to TRBJ2-5; 11 nucleotides agree with TRBD2. Per the germline V gene, CDR1 is DFQATT and CDR2 is SNEGSKA (reference sequence). CDR3 length equals 16 residues.

V is TRBV5-1 and J is TRBJ2-7; the D gene is possibly TRBD2 (6 bases). CDR3 size: 15 residues. Trimming removed 1 base at V and 0 bases at J, with 11 bases between. Germline V gene sequence: CDR1 SGHRS, CDR2 YFSETQ. DNA of the CDR3: TGCGCCAGCAGCTTGCTGTACGGGAGCTCCTACGAGCAGTACTTC. Amino acid sequence: CASSLLYGSSYEQYF. Filled out from reference TRBV5-1 and TRBJ2-7, the complete variable domain reads KAGVTQTPRYLIKTRGQQVTLSCSPISGHRSVSWYQQTPGQGLQFLFEYFSETQRNKGNFPGRFSGRQFSNSRSEMNVSTLELGDSALYLCASSLLYGSSYEQYFGPGTRLTVT.

This clonotype was observed many times. The chain links TRBV12-3 or TRBV12-4 to TRBJ1-5; D remains unclear. V was clipped by 2 bases and J by 3 bases, with 8 bases between them. The CDR3 has 14 amino acids. The CDR3: CASSLRQFNQPQHF. CDR3 bases: TGTGCCAGCAGTTTACGGCAGTTCAATCAGCCCCAGCATTTT.

This clonotype was seen a few times. The chain employs TRBV3-1 and TRBJ2-3; D uncertain. Per germline, CDR1 LGHDT and CDR2 YNNKEL (reference sequence). CDR3 length: 16 residues. V was shortened by 4 bases and J by 2 bases, with 16 bases between the two germline ends. CDR3 nucleotides: TGTGCCAGCAGCCGCGACACGCGGAGTAACACAGATACGCAGTATTTT. Amino acid sequence: CASSRDTRSNTDTQYF.

The rearrangement links TRBV5-1 to TRBJ1-2; no reliable D call. Germline CDR1 and CDR2: SGHRS and YFSETQ. The CDR3 length is 15 residues. Trimming cost V 4 bases and J 0 bases, with 13 bases left between them. The CDR3 here is CASSPQGRANYGYTF. In DNA, the CDR3 is TGCGCCAGCAGCCCCCAAGGGCGAGCTAACTATGGCTACACCTTC.

This clonotype showed up many times. The chain uses TRBV10-3 and TRBJ2-7; 10 bases match TRBD2. The J segment lost 4 bases and the V segment lost 2 bases, leaving 2 bases of the junction unmatched. CDR1 and CDR2 (germline): ENHRY, SYGVKD. The CDR3 extends over 14 amino acids. CDR3 DNA sequence: TGTGCCATCAGTGAGCTAGCGGGAGAATACGAGCAGTACTTC. Protein product: CAISELAGEYEQYF.

The CDR3 region is CSARDRTGGYTQYF. The DNA for the CDR3 is TGCAGTGCTAGAGATCGAACGGGAGGATATACGCAGTATTTT. The chain recombines TRBV20-1 with TRBJ2-3, with 7 bases matching TRBD2. V gave up 0 bases and J gave up 7 bases; unmatched junction bases: 7. In germline, CDR1 is DFQATT, CDR2 SNEGSKA (reference sequence). The CDR3 extends over 14 amino acids.

CDR3 in DNA: TGTGCCAGCACCCACCGGGACTTCCTTCGGGAGCAGTTCTTC. It translates to CASTHRDFLREQFF. This chain uses TRBV11-3 with TRBJ2-1, with a weak D call TRBD2 (6 bases). The CDR3 spans 14 residues. V lost 7 bases and J 10 bases, leaving 20 bases between the germline ends. Germline V lookup: CDR1 SGHNT, CDR2 YENEEA.

This clonotype has only a few counts. The CDR3 DNA follows: TGTGCCAGCAGGCCGGGGAGCTACACCGGGGAGCTGTTTTTT. Translation: CASRPGSYTGELFF. V gene TRBV12-3 or TRBV12-4 combines with J gene TRBJ2-2; a weak D match, TRBD2 (5 bases). The CDR3 runs 14 residues. The germline V and J ends were trimmed by 6 bases and 3 bases, with 11 bases remaining between them.

This clonotype was observed a few times. The chain combines TRBV7-2 with TRBJ2-2; D is unresolved. The CDR3 covers 13 residues. V dropped 7 bases and J dropped 6 bases, with 12 bases sitting between them. From germline, CDR1 is SGHTA and CDR2 FQGNSA. CDR3 nucleotide sequence: TGTGCCAGCACCCTACGAGGCTCCGGGGAGCTGTTTTTT. Its translation is CASTLRGSGELFF.

The gene calls are TRBV5-1 and TRBJ2-5; 8 nucleotides line up with TRBD2. In germline, CDR1 is SGHRS, CDR2 YFSETQ. J was trimmed by 5 bases and V by 0 bases; bases with no gene match: 6. There are 15 residues in the CDR3. CDR3 nucleotides: TGCGCCAGCAGCTTGGAACCATCGGGGGGGGAGACCCAGTACTTC. Its protein product is CASSLEPSGGETQYF.

This clonotype was picked up a small number of times. This rearrangement joins TRBV15 to TRBJ2-2; 10 nucleotides line up with TRBD1. Germline V CDR1 and CDR2: LNHNV, YYDKDF (reference sequence). Germline trimming cut 0 bases from V and 4 bases from J; bases unmatched to any gene: 5. This CDR3 is built from 17 residues. The DNA of the CDR3 is TGTGCCACCAGCAGAGATGAGGGACAGGGGTCCACCGGGGAGCTGTTTTTT. This sequence encodes CATSRDEGQGSTGELFF.

The chain combines TRBV6-6 with TRBJ2-7; D is tentatively TRBD1 or TRBD2 (5 bases each). V lost 7 bases and J 3 bases, leaving 13 bases between the germline ends. The CDR3 has 13 amino acids. Germline CDR1 and CDR2: MNHNY and SVGAGI (reference sequence). The CDR3 sequence is CASKGSGGYEQYF. The CDR3 DNA follows: TGTGCCAGCAAAGGTTCTGGGGGCTACGAGCAGTACTTC.

This clonotype has a handful of counts. V and J are TRBV7-9 and TRBJ2-7; TRBD1 aligns across 9 bases. Trimming at V came to 6 bases and at J to 2 bases, leaving 8 bases not matched to a gene. The CDR3 totals 15 residues. Germline V gene data show CDR1 as SEHNR and CDR2 as FQNEAQ (reference sequence). The CDR3: CASSSTGGRAYEQYF. The CDR3 DNA reads as TGTGCCAGCAGTTCCACAGGGGGCAGAGCCTACGAGCAGTACTTC.

This clonotype was seen many times. The V and J genes are TRBV20-1 and TRBJ2-1; no reliable D call. The CDR3 is made up of 15 amino acids. V was pared by 4 bases and J by 4 bases, with 17 bases between. Germline V CDR1 and CDR2: DFQATT, SNEGSKA (reference sequence). CDR3 in DNA: TGCAGTGCTAATCCACCGGATGCTGGATACAATGAGCAGTTCTTC. Amino acid sequence: CSANPPDAGYNEQFF.

This clonotype appeared a few times. The V call is TRBV20-1, the J call TRBJ2-2; TRBD2 might be the D (5 bases). In germline, CDR1 is DFQATT, CDR2 SNEGSKA (reference sequence). Trimming removed 2 bases at V and 3 bases at J, with 13 bases between. This CDR3 comprises 15 residues. The CDR3 region is CSARPGDLDTGELFF. In DNA, the CDR3 is TGCAGTGCTAGACCCGGGGATCTGGACACCGGGGAGCTGTTTTTT.

This rearrangement joins TRBV25-1 to TRBJ2-2; D possibly corresponds to TRBD1 (6 bases). The CDR3 totals 13 residues. Germline loops: CDR1 MGHDK, CDR2 SYGVNS. Trimming took off 7 bases at V and 4 bases at J, with 10 bases between the two ends. The CDR3 spells CASMGQPTGELFF. DNA for the CDR3: TGTGCCAGCATGGGACAACCCACCGGGGAGCTGTTTTTT.

The sample holds many counts of this clonotype. The gene calls are TRBV3-1 and TRBJ2-4; possible D gene TRBD1, 6 bases. The CDR3 is 14 amino acids. Between the trimmed V and J ends, which lost 0 bases and 10 bases, there was a span of 13 bases. CDR1 is LGHDT and CDR2 is YNNKEL in the germline V gene (reference sequence). The CDR3 spells CASSQDLGGPIQYF. CDR3 DNA sequence: TGTGCCAGCAGCCAAGATTTAGGGGGACCAATTCAGTACTTC.

The V call is TRBV30, the J call TRBJ2-2; D uncertain. Deletions cut 3 bases from V and 0 bases from J, with 8 bases between. The CDR3 sequence is 14 residues long. Per germline, CDR1 GTSNPN and CDR2 SVGIG (reference sequence). CDR3 residues: CAWSRDANTGELFF. CDR3 sequence (DNA): TGTGCCTGGAGCCGAGACGCGAACACCGGGGAGCTGTTTTTT.

In this sample, this clonotype turned up a few times. The J gene is TRBJ2-1, the V gene TRBV27; 7 bases are shared with TRBD2. J was trimmed by 3 bases and V by 5 bases; bases with no gene match: 7. Germline V gene sequence: CDR1 MNHEY, CDR2 SMNVEV (reference sequence). This CDR3 region has 15 residues. The DNA of the CDR3 is TGTGCCAGCAGTCGGAAGAGCGGGAACTACAATGAGCAGTTCTTC. It yields the protein CASSRKSGNYNEQFF.